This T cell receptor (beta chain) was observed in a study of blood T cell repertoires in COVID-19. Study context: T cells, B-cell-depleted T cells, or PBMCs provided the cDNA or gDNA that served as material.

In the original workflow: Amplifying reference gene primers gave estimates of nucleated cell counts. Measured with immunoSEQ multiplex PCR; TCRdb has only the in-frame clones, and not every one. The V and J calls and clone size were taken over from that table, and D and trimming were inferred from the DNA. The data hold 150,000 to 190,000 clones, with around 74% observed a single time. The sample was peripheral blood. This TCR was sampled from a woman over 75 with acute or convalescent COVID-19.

The CDR3 nucleotides read TGTGCCAGCAGTTACAGTAGCGGGGGGGCCAATACGCAGTATTTT. Its protein is CASSYSSGGANTQYF. The V and J genes are TRBV6-2 or TRBV6-3 and TRBJ2-3; 11 positions match TRBD2. The germline gives CDR1 MNHEY, CDR2 SVGEGT. Trimming took 2 bases from V and 7 from J; bases not matched to a gene: 5. The CDR3 has 15 amino acids.